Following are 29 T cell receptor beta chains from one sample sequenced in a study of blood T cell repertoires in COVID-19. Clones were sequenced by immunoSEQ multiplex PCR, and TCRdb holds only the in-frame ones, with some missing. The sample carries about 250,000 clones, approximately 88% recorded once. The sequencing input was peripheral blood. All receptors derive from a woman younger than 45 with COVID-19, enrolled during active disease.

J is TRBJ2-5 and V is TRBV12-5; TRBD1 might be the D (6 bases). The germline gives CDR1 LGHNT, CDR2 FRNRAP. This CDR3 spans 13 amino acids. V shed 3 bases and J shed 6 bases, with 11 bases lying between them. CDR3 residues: CASGFRGQKTQYF. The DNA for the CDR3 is TGTGCTAGTGGTTTCAGGGGTCAGAAGACCCAGTACTTC.

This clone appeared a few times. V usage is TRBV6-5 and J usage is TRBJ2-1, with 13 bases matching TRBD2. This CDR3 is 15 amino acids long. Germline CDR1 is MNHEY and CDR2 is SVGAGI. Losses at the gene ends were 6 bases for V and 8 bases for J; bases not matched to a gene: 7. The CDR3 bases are TGTGCCAGCAGCCGGACTAGCGGGAGTTTTGATGAGCAGTTCTTC. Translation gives CASSRTSGSFDEQFF.

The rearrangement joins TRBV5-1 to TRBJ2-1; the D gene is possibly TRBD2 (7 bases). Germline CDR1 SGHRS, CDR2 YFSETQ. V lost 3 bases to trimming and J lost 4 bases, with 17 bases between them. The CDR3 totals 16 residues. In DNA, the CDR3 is TGCGCCAGCAGCTCTGGACTAGGGGGTTCTTACAATGAGCAGTTCTTC. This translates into CASSSGLGGSYNEQFF.

CDR3 residues: CASSPRSDFRVEKLFF. The CDR3 nucleotides read TGTGCCAGCTCACCAAGAAGCGACTTTCGGGTTGAAAAACTGTTTTTT. This chain uses TRBV18 with TRBJ1-4; D remains ambiguous. Germline V CDR1 and CDR2: KGHSH, LQKENI. CDR3 size: 16 residues. V was trimmed by 2 bases and J by 7 bases, leaving 17 bases between them.

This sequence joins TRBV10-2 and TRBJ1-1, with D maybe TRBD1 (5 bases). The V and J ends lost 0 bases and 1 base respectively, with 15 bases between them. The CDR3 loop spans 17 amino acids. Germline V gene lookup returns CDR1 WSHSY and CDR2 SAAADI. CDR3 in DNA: TGCGCCAGCAGTGAGTCGATCTGGCAGGGCGGGAACACTGAAGCTTTCTTT. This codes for CASSESIWQGGNTEAFF.

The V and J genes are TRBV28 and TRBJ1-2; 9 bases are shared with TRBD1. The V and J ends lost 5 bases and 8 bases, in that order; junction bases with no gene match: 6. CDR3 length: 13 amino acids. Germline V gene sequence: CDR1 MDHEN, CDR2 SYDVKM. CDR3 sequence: CASSPRQGVGYTF. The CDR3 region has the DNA TGTGCCAGCAGTCCGAGACAGGGGGTGGGCTACACCTTC.

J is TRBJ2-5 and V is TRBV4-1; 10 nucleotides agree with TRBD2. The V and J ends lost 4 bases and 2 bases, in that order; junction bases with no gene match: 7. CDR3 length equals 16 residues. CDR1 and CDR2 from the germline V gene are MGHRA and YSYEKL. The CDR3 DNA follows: TGCGCCAGCAGCCGCCCAGGACTAGCGGCTCAAGAGACCCAGTACTTC. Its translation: CASSRPGLAAQETQYF.

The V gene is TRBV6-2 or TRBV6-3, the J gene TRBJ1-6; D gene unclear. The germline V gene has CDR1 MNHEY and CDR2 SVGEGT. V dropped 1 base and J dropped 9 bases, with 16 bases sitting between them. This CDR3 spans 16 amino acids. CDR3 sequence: CASSYLEVLRSSPLHF. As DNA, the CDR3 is TGTGCCAGCAGTTACTTAGAGGTGCTGCGGAGTTCACCCCTCCACTTT.

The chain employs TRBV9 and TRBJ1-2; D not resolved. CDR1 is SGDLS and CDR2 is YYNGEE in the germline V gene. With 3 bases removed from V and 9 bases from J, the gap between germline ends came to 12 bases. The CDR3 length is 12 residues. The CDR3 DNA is TGTGCCAGCAGCGCCGGGAGGGCGAGCTACACCTTC. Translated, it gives CASSAGRASYTF.

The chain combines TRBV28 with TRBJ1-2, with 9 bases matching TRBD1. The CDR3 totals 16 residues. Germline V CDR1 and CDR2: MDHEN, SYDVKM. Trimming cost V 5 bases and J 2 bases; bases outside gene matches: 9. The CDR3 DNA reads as TGTGCCAGCAGTCCCCTTGATGGGACAGGGAACTATGGCTACACCTTC. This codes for CASSPLDGTGNYGYTF.

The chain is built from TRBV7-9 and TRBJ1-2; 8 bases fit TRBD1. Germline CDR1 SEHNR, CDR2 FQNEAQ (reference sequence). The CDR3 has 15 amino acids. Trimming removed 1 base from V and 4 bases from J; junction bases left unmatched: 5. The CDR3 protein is CASSLGRGRVYGYTF. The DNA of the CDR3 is TGTGCCAGCAGCTTAGGCAGGGGGCGCGTCTATGGCTACACCTTC.

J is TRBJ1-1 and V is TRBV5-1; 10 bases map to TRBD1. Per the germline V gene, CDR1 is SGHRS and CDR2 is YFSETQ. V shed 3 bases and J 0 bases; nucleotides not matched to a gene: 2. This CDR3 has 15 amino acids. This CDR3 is CASSWDRGMNTEAFF. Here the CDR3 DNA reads TGCGCCAGCAGCTGGGACAGGGGAATGAACACTGAAGCTTTCTTT.

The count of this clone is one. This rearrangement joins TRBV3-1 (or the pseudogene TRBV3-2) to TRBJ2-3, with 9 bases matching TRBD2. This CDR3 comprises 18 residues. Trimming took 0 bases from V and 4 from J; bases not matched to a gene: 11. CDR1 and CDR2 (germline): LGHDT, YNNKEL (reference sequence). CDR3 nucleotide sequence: TGTGCCAGCAGCCAAGATGCGGGACTAGCCCCCTTCTCAGATACGCAGTATTTT. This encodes CASSQDAGLAPFSDTQYF.

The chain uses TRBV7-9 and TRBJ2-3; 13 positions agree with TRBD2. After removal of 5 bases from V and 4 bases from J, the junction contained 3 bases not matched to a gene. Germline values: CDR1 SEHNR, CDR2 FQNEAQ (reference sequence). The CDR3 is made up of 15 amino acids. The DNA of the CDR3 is TGTGCCAGCAGCCTGGGGACTAGCGGGGCAGATACGCAGTATTTT. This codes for CASSLGTSGADTQYF. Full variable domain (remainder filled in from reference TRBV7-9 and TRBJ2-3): DTGVSQNPRHKITKRGQNVTFRCDPISEHNRLYWYRQTLGQGPEFLTYFQNEAQLEKSRLLSDRFSAERPKGSFSTLEIQRTEQGDSAMYLCASSLGTSGADTQYFGPGTRLTVL.

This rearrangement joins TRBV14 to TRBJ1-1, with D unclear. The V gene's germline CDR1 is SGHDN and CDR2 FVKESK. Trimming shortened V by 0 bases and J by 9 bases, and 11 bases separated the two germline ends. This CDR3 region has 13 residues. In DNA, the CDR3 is TGTGCCAGCAGCCAAGATCTTCACGGTAAAGCTTTCTTT. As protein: CASSQDLHGKAFF.

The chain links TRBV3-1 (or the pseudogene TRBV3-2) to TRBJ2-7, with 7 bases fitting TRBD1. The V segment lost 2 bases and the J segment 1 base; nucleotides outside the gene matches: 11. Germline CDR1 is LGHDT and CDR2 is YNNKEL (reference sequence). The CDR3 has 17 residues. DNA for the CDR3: TGTGCCAGCAGCCAAATGGGAAACGACAGGGAATCCTACGAGCAGTACGTC. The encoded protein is CASSQMGNDRESYEQYV.

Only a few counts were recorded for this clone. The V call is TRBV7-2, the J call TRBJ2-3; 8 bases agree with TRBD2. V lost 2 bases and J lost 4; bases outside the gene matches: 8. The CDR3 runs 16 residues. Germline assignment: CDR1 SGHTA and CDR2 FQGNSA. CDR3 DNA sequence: TGTGCCAGCAGCTTACTCGGGCTAGCGGGCGCAGATACGCAGTATTTT. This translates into CASSLLGLAGADTQYF.

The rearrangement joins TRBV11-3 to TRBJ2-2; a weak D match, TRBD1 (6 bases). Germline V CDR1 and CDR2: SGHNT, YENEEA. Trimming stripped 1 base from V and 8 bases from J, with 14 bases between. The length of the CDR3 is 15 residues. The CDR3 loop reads CASSLGGQLGGELFF. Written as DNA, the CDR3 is TGTGCCAGCAGCTTAGGAGGACAGCTGGGGGGGGAGCTGTTTTTT.

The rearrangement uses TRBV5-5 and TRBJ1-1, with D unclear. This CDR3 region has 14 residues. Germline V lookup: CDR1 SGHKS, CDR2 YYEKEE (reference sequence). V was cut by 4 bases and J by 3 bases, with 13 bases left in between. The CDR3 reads CASSLRRGDTEAFF. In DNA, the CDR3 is TGTGCCAGCAGCCTAAGGCGGGGAGACACTGAAGCTTTCTTT.

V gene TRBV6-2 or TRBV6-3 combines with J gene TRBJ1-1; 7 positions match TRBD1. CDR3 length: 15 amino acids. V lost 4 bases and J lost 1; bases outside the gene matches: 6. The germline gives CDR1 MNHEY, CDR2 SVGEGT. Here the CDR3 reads CASSSWGQSNTEAFF. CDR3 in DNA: TGTGCCAGCAGTTCGTGGGGACAGTCGAACACTGAAGCTTTCTTT.

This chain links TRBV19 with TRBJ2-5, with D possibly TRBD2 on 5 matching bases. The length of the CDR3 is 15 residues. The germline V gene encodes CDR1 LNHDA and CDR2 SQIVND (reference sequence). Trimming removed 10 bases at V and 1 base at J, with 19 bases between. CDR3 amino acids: CATKRGGPFQETQYF. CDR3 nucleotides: TGTGCCACCAAGAGAGGAGGACCGTTCCAAGAGACCCAGTACTTC.

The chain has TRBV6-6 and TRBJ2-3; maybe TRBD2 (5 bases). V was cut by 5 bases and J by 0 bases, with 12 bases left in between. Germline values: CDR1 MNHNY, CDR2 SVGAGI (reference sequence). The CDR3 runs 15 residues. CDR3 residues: CASSNSGFSTDTQYF. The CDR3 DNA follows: TGTGCCAGCAGTAACAGCGGCTTTAGCACAGATACGCAGTATTTT.

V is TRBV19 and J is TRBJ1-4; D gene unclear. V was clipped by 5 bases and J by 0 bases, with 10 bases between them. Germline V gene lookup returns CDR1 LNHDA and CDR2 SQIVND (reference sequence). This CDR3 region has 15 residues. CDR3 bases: TGTGCCAGTAGTCGCCAGGCTACAACTAATGAAAAACTGTTTTTT. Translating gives CASSRQATTNEKLFF.

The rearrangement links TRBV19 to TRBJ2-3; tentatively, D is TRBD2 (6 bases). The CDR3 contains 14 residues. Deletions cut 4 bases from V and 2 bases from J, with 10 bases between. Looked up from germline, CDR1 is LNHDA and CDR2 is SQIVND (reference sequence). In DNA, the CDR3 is TGTGCCAGTAGTAAGGGACTGTCCACAGATACGCAGTATTTT. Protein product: CASSKGLSTDTQYF.

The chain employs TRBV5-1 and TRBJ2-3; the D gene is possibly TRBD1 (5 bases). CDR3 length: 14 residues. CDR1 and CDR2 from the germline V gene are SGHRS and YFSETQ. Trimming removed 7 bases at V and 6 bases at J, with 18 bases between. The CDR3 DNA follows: TGCGCCAGCGGGAAAGGGGTGGAAGGGGATACGCAGTATTTT. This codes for CASGKGVEGDTQYF. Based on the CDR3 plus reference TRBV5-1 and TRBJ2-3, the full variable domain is KAGVTQTPRYLIKTRGQQVTLSCSPISGHRSVSWYQQTPGQGLQFLFEYFSETQRNKGNFPGRFSGRQFSNSRSEMNVSTLELGDSALYLCASGKGVEGDTQYFGPGTRLTVL.

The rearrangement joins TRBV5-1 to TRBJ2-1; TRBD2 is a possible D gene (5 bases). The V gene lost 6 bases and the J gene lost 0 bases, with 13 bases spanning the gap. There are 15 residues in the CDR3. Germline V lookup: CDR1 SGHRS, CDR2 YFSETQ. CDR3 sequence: CASNIHGDSYNEQFF. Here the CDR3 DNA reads TGCGCCAGCAATATCCACGGGGACTCCTACAATGAGCAGTTCTTC.

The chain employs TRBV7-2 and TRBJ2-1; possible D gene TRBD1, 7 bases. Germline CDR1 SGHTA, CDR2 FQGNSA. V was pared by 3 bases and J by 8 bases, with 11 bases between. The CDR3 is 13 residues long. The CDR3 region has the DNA TGTGCCAGCAGCTTCGACAGGGACTATGAGCAGTTCTTC. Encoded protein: CASSFDRDYEQFF.

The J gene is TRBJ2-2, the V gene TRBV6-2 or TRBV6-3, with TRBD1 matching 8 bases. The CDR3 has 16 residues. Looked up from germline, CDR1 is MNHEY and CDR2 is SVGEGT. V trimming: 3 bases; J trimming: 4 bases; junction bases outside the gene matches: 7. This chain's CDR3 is CASSYGGTGGTGELFF. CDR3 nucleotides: TGTGCCAGCAGTTATGGTGGGACAGGAGGCACCGGGGAGCTGTTTTTT.

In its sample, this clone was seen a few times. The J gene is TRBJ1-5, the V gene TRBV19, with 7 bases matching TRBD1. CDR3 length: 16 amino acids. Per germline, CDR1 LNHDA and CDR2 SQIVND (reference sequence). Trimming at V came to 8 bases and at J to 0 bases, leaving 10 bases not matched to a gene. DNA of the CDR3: TGTGCCAGTTCTGGCCTACAGGGGATTAGCAATCAGCCCCAGCATTTT. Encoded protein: CASSGLQGISNQPQHF. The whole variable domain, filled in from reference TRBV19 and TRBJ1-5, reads DGGITQSPKYLFRKEGQNVTLSCEQNLNHDAMYWYRQDPGQGLRLIYYSQIVNDFQKGDIAEGYSVSREKKESFPLTVTSAQKNPTAFYLCASSGLQGISNQPQHFGDGTRLSIL.